This TCR beta chain was sequenced in a study of synovial regulatory T cells in juvenile arthritis. Study-level information: One patient received methotrexate plus infliximab; one lacked treatment information.

Repertoires were generated with immunoSEQ multiplex PCR, while TCRdb's copy carries only in-frame clones and drops some. The repertoire table contains around 9,500 clones. Judged by frequency, this clone is medium-sized. In germline, CDR1 is MNHEY, CDR2 SMNVEV (reference sequence). CDR3 size: 16 residues. No DNA appears here. Sequencing used Treg cells from blood. Subset indicated: remaining (HLA-DR-negative) circulating blood Treg cells. This clonotype was obtained from a donor between 2 and 29 years old with juvenile idiopathic arthritis. This chain joins TRBV27 and TRBJ1-5. CDR3 sequence: CASSLYPEIANQPQHF.